Listed here are 25 T cell receptor beta chains from one sample, sequenced in a study of T cells in localized non-small cell lung cancer. Clones were read by immunoSEQ multiplex PCR, and TCRdb kept only the in-frame ones, dropping some. The sample lists about 29,000 clones, approximately 88% occurring once. The specimen was peripheral blood, collected before any cancer treatment. The receptors stem from a male donor older than 55 with stage I lung adenocarcinoma.

J is TRBJ2-2 and V is TRBV4-2; D unclear. V lost 1 base, J lost 7 bases, and 7 bases lay in between. CDR1 and CDR2 (germline): LGHNA, YNFKEQ. This CDR3 has 13 residues. For the CDR3, the DNA is TGTGCCAGCAGCCAAGGGGGAATCGGGGAGCTGTTTTTT. Translating it yields CASSQGGIGELFF.

The chain joins TRBV7-3 to TRBJ2-7; possibly TRBD2 for D (6 bases). The CDR3 has 14 amino acids. Germline V gene sequence: CDR1 SGHTA, CDR2 FQGTGA. V lost 0 bases and J lost 2, with 8 bases in between. The CDR3 sequence: CASSLTGGTYEQYF. DNA for the CDR3: TGTGCCAGCAGCTTAACAGGAGGGACCTACGAGCAGTACTTC.

The chain has TRBV9 and TRBJ2-5; the match to TRBD2 covers 8 bases. This CDR3 is 16 amino acids long. The J segment lost 0 bases and the V segment lost 4 bases, leaving 8 bases of the junction unmatched. Germline assignment: CDR1 SGDLS and CDR2 YYNGEE. The CDR3 nucleotides read TGTGCCAGCAGCCCGAGCGGGGGCGCTTACCAAGAGACCCAGTACTTC. This sequence encodes CASSPSGGAYQETQYF.

The chain employs TRBV11-2 and TRBJ2-1, with D possibly matching TRBD1 (7 bases). V lost 4 bases and J lost 7, with 20 bases in between. Looked up from germline, CDR1 is SGHAT and CDR2 is FQNNGV. The CDR3 loop spans 16 amino acids. The CDR3 bases are TGTGCCAGCAGCTCCCAGGGGGGAGGCCTCATGAATGAGCAGTTCTTC. This sequence encodes CASSSQGGGLMNEQFF.

This clone was recorded a few times. The chain carries TRBV28 and TRBJ2-3; TRBD2 is a possible D gene (5 bases). The length of the CDR3 is 17 residues. CDR1 and CDR2 from the germline V gene are MDHEN and SYDVKM. The V end was cut by 6 bases, the J end by 0 bases, with 19 bases between. The CDR3 sequence: CASSTTTGSASTDTQYF. Written as DNA, the CDR3 is TGTGCCAGCAGCACGACCACGGGGAGCGCTAGCACAGATACGCAGTATTTT.

The gene calls are TRBV2 and TRBJ2-1, with 8 bases fitting TRBD1. CDR3 size: 15 residues. V shed 2 bases and J 5 bases; nucleotides not matched to a gene: 5. The germline V gene encodes CDR1 SNHLY and CDR2 FYNNEI. The CDR3 region has the DNA TGTGCCAGCAGTGAACAAGGACAGGGTAACAATGAGCAGTTCTTC. This encodes CASSEQGQGNNEQFF.

The chain links TRBV5-4 to TRBJ2-7; 14 nucleotides line up with TRBD2. CDR3 size: 17 residues. V gave up 4 bases and J gave up 3 bases; unmatched junction bases: 9. Per germline, CDR1 SGHNT and CDR2 YYREEE (reference sequence). CDR3 residues: CASSAGTSGGGGYEQYF. CDR3 sequence (DNA): TGTGCCAGCAGCGCCGGGACTAGCGGGGGCGGGGGCTACGAGCAGTACTTC.

V usage is TRBV2 and J usage is TRBJ2-7; 8 bases are a match to TRBD1. With 7 bases clipped from V and 5 bases from J, the junction kept 7 bases outside the gene matches. Per germline, CDR1 SNHLY and CDR2 FYNNEI. The CDR3 runs to 13 residues. The CDR3 reads CASKGQGDHEQYF. In nucleotides, the CDR3 is TGTGCCAGCAAAGGACAGGGTGACCACGAGCAGTACTTC.

The gene calls are TRBV19 and TRBJ2-2; D uncertain. There are 13 residues in the CDR3. Germline V lookup: CDR1 LNHDA, CDR2 SQIVND (reference sequence). Between the trimmed V and J ends, which lost 10 bases and 1 base, there was a span of 10 bases. The CDR3 reads CATSHRNTGELFF. CDR3 coding DNA: TGTGCCACTTCTCACAGGAACACCGGGGAGCTGTTTTTT. Variable domain in full (rest from reference TRBV19 and TRBJ2-2): DGGITQSPKYLFRKEGQNVTLSCEQNLNHDAMYWYRQDPGQGLRLIYYSQIVNDFQKGDIAEGYSVSREKKESFPLTVTSAQKNPTAFYLCATSHRNTGELFFGEGSRLTVL.

This clone was seen a handful of times. The rearrangement links TRBV30 to TRBJ1-2, with D unresolved. The CDR3 has 11 amino acids. The V gene lost 3 bases and the J gene lost 4 bases, with 6 bases spanning the gap. CDR1 GTSNPN and CDR2 SVGIG come from the germline V gene (reference sequence). The CDR3 is CAWSYTYGYTF. CDR3 DNA: TGTGCCTGGAGCTACACCTATGGCTACACCTTC.

The chain uses TRBV2 and TRBJ2-6; 14 bases are shared with TRBD2. The germline CDR1 and CDR2 sequences are SNHLY and FYNNEI. CDR3 length: 18 amino acids. Trimming took 4 bases from V and 2 from J; bases not matched to a gene: 4. CDR3 DNA: TGTGCCAGCAGTGTGACTAGCGGGGGGGCCCCTGGGGCCAACGTCCTGACTTTC. Translation: CASSVTSGGAPGANVLTF. The whole variable domain, filled in from reference TRBV2 and TRBJ2-6, reads EPEVTQTPSHQVTQMGQEVILRCVPISNHLYFYWYRQILGQKVEFLVSFYNNEISEKSEIFDDQFSVERPDGSNFTLKIRSTKLEDSAMYFCASSVTSGGAPGANVLTFGAGSRLTVL.

This clone was seen only a few times. V gene TRBV2 combines with J gene TRBJ2-5, with 9 bases matching TRBD2. The germline V gene has CDR1 SNHLY and CDR2 FYNNEI. V trimming: 8 bases; J trimming: 3 bases; junction bases outside the gene matches: 4. This CDR3 is built from 13 residues. The CDR3 sequence is CASRASGEETQYF. CDR3 DNA: TGTGCCAGCCGGGCTAGCGGGGAAGAGACCCAGTACTTC. The full variable domain, in which reference TRBV2 and TRBJ2-5 provide the parts outside the CDR3, is EPEVTQTPSHQVTQMGQEVILRCVPISNHLYFYWYRQILGQKVEFLVSFYNNEISEKSEIFDDQFSVERPDGSNFTLKIRSTKLEDSAMYFCASRASGEETQYFGPGTRLLVL.

The CDR3 reads CASSYSKENNYGYTF. CDR3 coding DNA: TGTGCCAGCAGTTACTCGAAGGAGAACAACTATGGCTACACCTTC. The chain recombines TRBV6-5 with TRBJ1-2; D call uncertain. V lost 0 bases and J lost 2, with 10 bases in between. CDR1 and CDR2 (germline): MNHEY, SVGAGI. CDR3 length: 15 amino acids.

V gene TRBV7-2 combines with J gene TRBJ2-5; D not resolved. The CDR3 sequence is 12 residues long. Germline lookup yields CDR1 SGHTA and CDR2 FQGNSA. V lost 5 bases to trimming and J lost 4 bases, with 8 bases between them. CDR3 DNA: TGTGCCAGCAGCGTGCTGGGAGAGACCCAGTACTTC. Residues: CASSVLGETQYF. Variable domain in full (rest from reference TRBV7-2 and TRBJ2-5): GAGVSQSPSNKVTEKGKDVELRCDPISGHTALYWYRQSLGQGLEFLIYFQGNSAPDKSGLPSDRFSAERTGGSVSTLTIQRTQQEDSAVYLCASSVLGETQYFGPGTRLLVL.

V gene TRBV2 combines with J gene TRBJ1-2; D gene uncertain. Per germline, CDR1 SNHLY and CDR2 FYNNEI. V dropped 3 bases and J dropped 4 bases, with 12 bases sitting between them. The CDR3 sequence is 14 residues long. The chain's CDR3 is CASSDGKQPYGYTF. The CDR3 DNA reads as TGTGCCAGCAGTGATGGAAAACAGCCCTATGGCTACACCTTC.

The chain is built from TRBV28 and TRBJ1-6; D remains ambiguous. The CDR3 covers 12 residues. Germline loops: CDR1 MDHEN, CDR2 SYDVKM. CDR3 in DNA: TGTGGGGTCGGGGAGTCGAATTCACCCCTCCACTTT. Translated, it gives CGVGESNSPLHF. The full variable domain, its missing parts supplied by reference TRBV28 and TRBJ1-6, is DVKVTQSSRYLVKRTGEKVFLECVQDMDHENMFWYRQDPGLGLRLIYFSYDVKMKEKGDIPEGYSVSREKKERFSLILESASTNQTSMYLCGVGESNSPLHFGNGTRLTVT.

The rearrangement uses TRBV6-5 and TRBJ2-3; 9 bases map to TRBD1. Germline CDR1 reads MNHEY; CDR2 reads SVGAGI. The CDR3 totals 15 residues. V lost 5 bases and J lost 2; bases outside the gene matches: 5. CDR3 residues: CASSNRDRATDTQYF. Written as DNA, the CDR3 is TGTGCCAGCAGTAACCGGGACAGGGCCACAGATACGCAGTATTTT.

The rearrangement joins TRBV18 to TRBJ1-2; 7 nucleotides align to TRBD1. The CDR3 covers 13 residues. With V trimmed by 3 bases and J by 3 bases, 1 base remained unmatched. The germline CDR1 and CDR2 sequences are KGHSH and LQKENI. CDR3 nucleotide sequence: TGTGCCAGCTCACCCGGGACAGACTATGGCTACACCTTC. Translated, it gives CASSPGTDYGYTF.

On this clone: A junction end diverges from the germline sequence, so it may reflect a read error. This sequence joins TRBV28 and TRBJ2-3, with 8 bases identical to TRBD2. The germline V gene encodes CDR1 MDHEN and CDR2 SYDVKM. The length of the CDR3 is 14 residues. The CDR3 DNA sequence: TGTGCCAGCAGTTTATCCTCAGGGCGGGGGGCGGAACATTTT. Amino acid sequence: CASSLSSGRGAEHF.

This sequence joins TRBV7-3 and TRBJ1-1; possible D gene TRBD1, 6 bases. Trimming took 2 bases from V and 2 from J, leaving 9 bases between them. The CDR3 covers 14 residues. The germline CDR1 and CDR2 sequences are SGHTA and FQGTGA. The CDR3 sequence: CASSLAGDNTEAFF. The CDR3 region has the DNA TGTGCCAGCAGCTTAGCAGGGGATAACACTGAAGCTTTCTTT.

The V gene is TRBV4-3, the J gene TRBJ2-3, with D perhaps TRBD2 (6 bases). The germline V and J ends were trimmed by 1 base and 1 base, with 18 bases remaining between them. The CDR3 is 18 residues long. From germline, CDR1 is LGHNA and CDR2 YSLEER. CDR3 sequence (DNA): TGCGCCAGCAGCCAAGGGGGGGTCCAGGGACGGCGCACAGATACGCAGTATTTT. Its protein is CASSQGGVQGRRTDTQYF.

The V call is TRBV19, the J call TRBJ2-7; TRBD1 aligns across 10 bases. The J segment lost 5 bases and the V segment lost 5 bases, leaving 12 bases of the junction unmatched. The CDR3 spans 16 residues. Per germline, CDR1 LNHDA and CDR2 SQIVND (reference sequence). DNA of the CDR3: TGTGCCAGTAGTTGGGACCGGACAGGGGGTAAAAACGAGCAGTACTTC. The encoded protein is CASSWDRTGGKNEQYF.

The rearrangement uses TRBV7-2 and TRBJ2-5, with no clear D. The CDR3 totals 18 residues. Germline loops: CDR1 SGHTA, CDR2 FQGNSA. Trimming cost V 6 bases and J 3 bases, with 26 bases left between them. CDR3 sequence reads: CASSYGLKQRRAKETQYF. CDR3 nucleotides: TGTGCCAGCAGTTACGGATTAAAACAGAGGCGAGCCAAAGAGACCCAGTACTTC. Variable domain in full (rest from reference TRBV7-2 and TRBJ2-5): GAGVSQSPSNKVTEKGKDVELRCDPISGHTALYWYRQSLGQGLEFLIYFQGNSAPDKSGLPSDRFSAERTGGSVSTLTIQRTQQEDSAVYLCASSYGLKQRRAKETQYFGPGTRLLVL.

This chain joins TRBV19 and TRBJ1-2; TRBD1 matches at 11 bases. This CDR3 contains 16 residues. The V and J ends lost 6 bases and 5 bases, in that order; junction bases with no gene match: 11. From germline, CDR1 is LNHDA and CDR2 SQIVND (reference sequence). The CDR3 DNA follows: TGTGCCAGTAGGTGGACAGGGGGCCTGGGGTTGTATGGCTACACCTTC. Translating gives CASRWTGGLGLYGYTF.

The chain has TRBV21-1 and TRBJ1-1; the DNA was not used to check the table's D call, TRBD1. TRBV21-1 is deemed a pseudogene. CDR3 length equals 16 residues. The CDR3 DNA reads as TGTGCCAGCAGCAAAGGTTTAGGGGGAGCGAACACTGAAGCTTTCTTT. This sequence encodes CASSKGLGGANTEAFF.